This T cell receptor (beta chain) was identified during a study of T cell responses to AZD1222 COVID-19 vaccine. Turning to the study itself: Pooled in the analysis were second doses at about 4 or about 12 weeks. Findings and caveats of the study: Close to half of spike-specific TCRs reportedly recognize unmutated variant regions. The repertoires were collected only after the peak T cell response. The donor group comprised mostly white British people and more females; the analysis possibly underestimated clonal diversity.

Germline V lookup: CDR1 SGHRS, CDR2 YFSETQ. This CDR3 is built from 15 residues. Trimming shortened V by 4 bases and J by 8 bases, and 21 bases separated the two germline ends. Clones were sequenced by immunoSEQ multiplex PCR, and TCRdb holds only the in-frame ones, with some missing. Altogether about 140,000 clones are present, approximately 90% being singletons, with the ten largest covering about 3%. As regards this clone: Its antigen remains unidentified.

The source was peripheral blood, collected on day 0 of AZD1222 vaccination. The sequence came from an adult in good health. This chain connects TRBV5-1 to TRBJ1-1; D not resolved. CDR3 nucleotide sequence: TGCGCCAGCAGCCCGGATGCGATGGAGTTTGGGGAAGCTTTCTTT. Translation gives CASSPDAMEFGEAFF. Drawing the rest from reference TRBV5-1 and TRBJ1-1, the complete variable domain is KAGVTQTPRYLIKTRGQQVTLSCSPISGHRSVSWYQQTPGQGLQFLFEYFSETQRNKGNFPGRFSGRQFSNSRSEMNVSTLELGDSALYLCASSPDAMEFGEAFFGQGTRLTVV.